The rows below give T cell receptor beta chains drawn from one sample of a study of blood T cell repertoires in COVID-19. Assay: immunoSEQ multiplex PCR; the TCRdb copy retains only in-frame clones and omits some. The repertoire includes approximately 150,000 clones, 84% of them detected once, and 3% to 3.5% sits in the top ten. The material sequenced was PBMCs or T cells enriched from blood (not recorded which). These receptors were obtained from a woman aged 45-65 years with acute COVID-19. CDR3s include the opening cysteine and the closing phenylalanine or tryptophan. The D gene is left open where the match is weak. Some rows mark clone size as missing; the rest say once, few, many or name a class of expanded clone.

clone_size: few
j_call: TRBJ1-1
d_call: .
v_call: TRBV2
cdr3_aa: CASTSGTLNTEAFF
cdr3_nt: TGTGCCAGCACCTCCGGGACACTAAACACTGAAGCTTTCTTT

clone_size: .
j_call: TRBJ2-3
d_call: TRBD2
v_call: TRBV3-1/TRBV3-2
cdr3_aa: CASSQGSGSWVDTQYF
cdr3_nt: TGTGCCAGCAGCCAGGGTAGCGGGAGTTGGGTAGATACGCAGTATTTT

clone_size: .
j_call: TRBJ2-5
d_call: .
v_call: TRBV9
cdr3_aa: CASSRWGGQETQYF
cdr3_nt: TGTGCCAGCAGCAGGTGGGGCGGTCAAGAGACCCAGTACTTC

clone_size: .
j_call: TRBJ1-1
d_call: .
v_call: TRBV29-1
cdr3_aa: CSVGRVLNTEAFF
cdr3_nt: TGCAGCGTTGGACGGGTCTTGAACACTGAAGCTTTCTTT

clone_size: once
j_call: TRBJ2-1
d_call: .
v_call: TRBV27
cdr3_aa: CASTDNGKFDNEQFF
cdr3_nt: TGTGCCAGCACTGACAACGGGAAATTCGACAATGAGCAGTTCTTC

clone_size: once
j_call: TRBJ2-5
d_call: .
v_call: TRBV7-2
cdr3_aa: CASSLVEGWYQETQYF
cdr3_nt: TGTGCCAGCAGCTTAGTAGAGGGTTGGTACCAAGAGACCCAGTACTTC

clone_size: .
j_call: TRBJ1-1
d_call: .
v_call: TRBV3-1/TRBV3-2
cdr3_aa: CASSQDPRATGAFF
cdr3_nt: TGTGCCAGCAGCCAAGATCCGAGGGCGACGGGAGCTTTCTTT

clone_size: .
j_call: TRBJ2-3
d_call: .
v_call: TRBV21-1
cdr3_aa: CASSKAREGRTDTQYF
cdr3_nt: TGTGCCAGCAGCAAAGCGCGGGAGGGGCGGACAGATACGCAGTATTTT

clone_size: .
j_call: TRBJ1-1
d_call: .
v_call: TRBV2
cdr3_aa: CASSEAAGAAEAFF
cdr3_nt: TGTGCCAGCAGTGAAGCGGCGGGGGCCGCTGAAGCTTTCTTT

clone_size: .
j_call: TRBJ1-6
d_call: .
v_call: TRBV11-2
cdr3_aa: CASSPAGAGPRSTPLHF
cdr3_nt: TGTGCCAGCAGCCCGGCGGGCGCCGGCCCTAGGTCGACACCCCTCCACTTT

clone_size: .
j_call: TRBJ2-7
d_call: TRBD1
v_call: TRBV5-1
cdr3_aa: CASSSKQGADTYEQYF
cdr3_nt: TGCGCCAGCAGCTCTAAACAGGGGGCCGATACCTACGAGCAGTACTTC

clone_size: .
j_call: TRBJ1-6
d_call: TRBD1
v_call: TRBV6-4
cdr3_aa: CASRKTGTGNSPLHF
cdr3_nt: TGTGCCAGCAGAAAAACCGGGACAGGGAATTCACCCCTCCACTTT

clone_size: .
j_call: TRBJ2-5
d_call: TRBD2
v_call: TRBV5-4
cdr3_aa: CARLAGEVGETQYF
cdr3_nt: TGTGCCAGACTAGCGGGAGAGGTGGGAGAGACCCAGTACTTC

clone_size: .
j_call: TRBJ1-1
d_call: TRBD1
v_call: TRBV5-1
cdr3_aa: CASSVDRAGNTEAFF
cdr3_nt: TGCGCCAGCAGCGTCGACAGGGCAGGGAACACTGAAGCTTTCTTT

clone_size: .
j_call: TRBJ2-5
d_call: TRBD2
v_call: TRBV28
cdr3_aa: CASSSGTSGFQETQYF
cdr3_nt: TGTGCCAGCAGTTCCGGGACTAGCGGATTTCAAGAGACCCAGTACTTC

clone_size: .
j_call: TRBJ2-2
d_call: TRBD1
v_call: TRBV5-6
cdr3_aa: CASSLWTGTGELFF
cdr3_nt: TGTGCCAGCAGCTTGTGGACAGGGACCGGGGAGCTGTTTTTT

clone_size: .
j_call: TRBJ2-7
d_call: .
v_call: TRBV5-4
cdr3_aa: CASSPGSPTYEQYF
cdr3_nt: TGTGCCAGCAGCCCTGGGAGCCCGACCTACGAGCAGTACTTC

clone_size: .
j_call: TRBJ2-1
d_call: TRBD2
v_call: TRBV5-5
cdr3_aa: CASSASTSGRPNEQFF
cdr3_nt: TGTGCCAGCAGCGCTTCCACTAGCGGGAGACCCAATGAGCAGTTCTTC

clone_size: .
j_call: TRBJ2-3
d_call: TRBD2
v_call: TRBV19
cdr3_aa: CASRWGLARHYSDTQYF
cdr3_nt: TGTGCCAGTAGGTGGGGACTAGCTCGACACTATTCAGATACGCAGTATTTT

clone_size: once
j_call: TRBJ1-5
d_call: .
v_call: TRBV20-1
cdr3_aa: CSAGNQPQHF
cdr3_nt: TGCAGTGCCGGTAATCAGCCCCAGCATTTT

clone_size: .
j_call: TRBJ1-2
d_call: .
v_call: TRBV21-1
cdr3_aa: CASSKGQGQPPNYGYTF
cdr3_nt: TGTGCCAGCAGCAAAGGACAGGGGCAACCGCCTAACTATGGCTACACCTTC

clone_size: few
j_call: TRBJ1-1
d_call: .
v_call: TRBV28
cdr3_aa: CASSLWGRARNTEAFF
cdr3_nt: TGTGCCAGCAGTTTATGGGGCAGGGCCAGGAACACTGAAGCTTTCTTT

clone_size: .
j_call: TRBJ2-6
d_call: TRBD1
v_call: TRBV18
cdr3_aa: CASSLNAGTGYSGANVLTF
cdr3_nt: TGTGCCAGCTCACTGAACGCCGGGACAGGTTACTCTGGGGCCAACGTCCTGACTTTC

clone_size: .
j_call: TRBJ1-1
d_call: .
v_call: TRBV19
cdr3_aa: CASSVQGNTEAFF
cdr3_nt: TGTGCCAGTAGTGTCCAGGGAAACACTGAAGCTTTCTTT

clone_size: .
j_call: TRBJ2-7
d_call: .
v_call: TRBV7-9
cdr3_aa: CASSWDTPYEQYF
cdr3_nt: TGTGCCAGCAGCTGGGACACCCCCTACGAGCAGTACTTC

clone_size: .
j_call: TRBJ1-2
d_call: TRBD1
v_call: TRBV29-1
cdr3_aa: CSSWTGDGYTF
cdr3_nt: TGCAGCTCATGGACAGGGGATGGCTACACCTTC

clone_size: few
j_call: TRBJ1-1
d_call: .
v_call: TRBV27
cdr3_aa: CASSPPSNGVNTEAFF
cdr3_nt: TGTGCCAGCAGCCCCCCTAGTAACGGCGTGAACACTGAAGCTTTCTTT

clone_size: .
j_call: TRBJ1-4
d_call: TRBD1
v_call: TRBV6-5
cdr3_aa: CASSRDSAPEKLFF
cdr3_nt: TGTGCCAGCAGCCGGGACAGTGCTCCTGAAAAACTGTTTTTT

clone_size: .
j_call: TRBJ2-7
d_call: .
v_call: TRBV14
cdr3_aa: CASSLGTLEQYF
cdr3_nt: TGTGCCAGCAGCTTGGGGACTCTCGAGCAGTACTTC

clone_size: .
j_call: TRBJ2-1
d_call: TRBD2
v_call: TRBV5-1
cdr3_aa: CASSTPGLAGGWNEQFF
cdr3_nt: TGCGCCAGCAGCACTCCGGGACTAGCGGGAGGGTGGAATGAGCAGTTCTTC

clone_size: once
j_call: TRBJ1-1
d_call: .
v_call: TRBV30
cdr3_aa: CAWSRTERNTEAFF
cdr3_nt: TGTGCCTGGAGCCGGACAGAGAGGAACACTGAAGCTTTCTTT

clone_size: few
j_call: TRBJ1-1
d_call: .
v_call: TRBV14
cdr3_aa: CASSQEGHHEAFF
cdr3_nt: TGTGCCAGCAGCCAAGAGGGACACCATGAAGCTTTCTTT

clone_size: .
j_call: TRBJ1-2
d_call: TRBD1
v_call: TRBV29-1
cdr3_aa: CSVAGTVYGYTF
cdr3_nt: TGCAGCGTCGCCGGGACAGTCTATGGCTACACCTTC

clone_size: .
j_call: TRBJ2-7
d_call: .
v_call: TRBV4-3
cdr3_aa: CASSPEVSGSYEQYF
cdr3_nt: TGCGCCAGCAGCCCTGAGGTTAGCGGCTCCTACGAGCAGTACTTC

clone_size: .
j_call: TRBJ1-1
d_call: .
v_call: TRBV10-3
cdr3_aa: CAISARDKNTEAFF
cdr3_nt: TGTGCCATCAGTGCCCGGGACAAGAACACTGAAGCTTTCTTT

clone_size: .
j_call: TRBJ1-2
d_call: .
v_call: TRBV2
cdr3_aa: CASSAQPNYGYTF
cdr3_nt: TGTGCCAGCAGTGCACAGCCTAACTATGGCTACACCTTC

clone_size: .
j_call: TRBJ2-1
d_call: .
v_call: TRBV27
cdr3_aa: CASRSQGREFF
cdr3_nt: TGTGCCAGCAGGTCACAGGGTCGTGAGTTCTTC

clone_size: .
j_call: TRBJ1-1
d_call: .
v_call: TRBV5-1
cdr3_aa: CASSRPGGESDTEAFF
cdr3_nt: TGCGCCAGCAGCCGCCCCGGGGGGGAATCGGACACTGAAGCTTTCTTT

clone_size: .
j_call: TRBJ1-6
d_call: .
v_call: TRBV30
cdr3_aa: CAWSNYRDSPLHF
cdr3_nt: TGTGCCTGGAGTAACTACCGGGATTCACCCCTCCACTTT